The present T cell receptor (beta chain) was sequenced within a study of spatial heterogeneity in lung cancer. Overall study: Detected sequences consistently included more beta-chain ones than alpha-chain ones. The study's findings and limits: Counts that tracked tumor mutation counts were those of expanded intratumoral alpha and beta TCRs.

Unique molecular identifiers, one per molecule, were present on every TCR cDNA molecule. MiXCR was run by TCRdb on the 5' RACE reads, yielding one entry per CDR3 protein. The table lists approximately 5,000 distinct CDR3 sequences, less than 35% of them singletons, with less than 30% in the top ten. Germline V gives CDR1 LNHDA, CDR2 SQIVND (reference sequence). This CDR3 comprises 14 residues. Trimming left V 6 bases short and J 3 bases short, with 12 bases between. Relative to its sample, this clonotype is medium-sized. Its target is unknown. The time point was: sample taken at primary tumor resection. A total of some 70 untreated early-stage non-small cell lung cancer patients served as donors. The sequenced material consisted of unsorted whole RNA from tumor, nontumor lung or frozen PBMC.

The material was lung tumor tissue, obtained at surgery. The sequence was collected from a female donor with early-stage non-small cell lung cancer. The chain uses TRBV19 and TRBJ2-1; D is perhaps TRBD1 (6 bases). CDR3 coding DNA: TGTGCCAGTAGCAGGGGAACCCTCTACAATGAGCAGTTCTTC. Amino acids: CASSRGTLYNEQFF. Together with reference TRBV19 and TRBJ2-1, the CDR3 gives the full variable domain: DGGITQSPKYLFRKEGQNVTLSCEQNLNHDAMYWYRQDPGQGLRLIYYSQIVNDFQKGDIAEGYSVSREKKESFPLTVTSAQKNPTAFYLCASSRGTLYNEQFFGPGTRLTVL.